These 24 T cell receptor beta chains share one sample of origin, sequenced in a study of T cell repertoires in cytomegalovirus infection (dated by TCRdb to about 2019). Reading the label with the study, this specimen's treatment or condition is: in vitro stimulation with specific CMV peptide epitopes to enrich CMV-specific T cells. Sequenced on an Illumina HiSeq 1500. TCRdb's own reprocessing of the public reads used fastp at Q25 and MiXCR and kept productive beta chains. Rows are combined by CDR3 protein, so each entry shows the most common genes and DNA. The table for this sample lists approximately 1,000,000 distinct CDR3 sequences; under 40% of them were counted only once. Jointly, the top ten make up about an eighth of the sample. Their antigens remain unidentified. Sequencing was performed on cultured CD8+ T cells from PBMCs, taken from culture after CMV antigen stimulation. These receptors all stem from a human donor in good health (CMV status not recorded). Some clones in this sample may be carry-over from other donors' samples.

This rearrangement joins TRBV10-3 to TRBJ1-3; D is undetermined. V dropped 3 bases and J dropped 9 bases, with 18 bases sitting between them. CDR1 ENHRY and CDR2 SYGVKD come from the germline V gene. CDR3 length equals 15 residues. In DNA, the CDR3 is TGTGCCATCAGTGAAGGCTTAACATGGACGGGCACCATATATTTT. Encoded protein: CAISEGLTWTGTIYF.

Only a few counts were recorded for this clonotype. This chain joins TRBV27 and TRBJ2-7; D gene unclear. CDR1 and CDR2 (germline): MNHEY, SMNVEV (reference sequence). The CDR3 is made up of 16 amino acids. V was shortened by 2 bases and J by 4 bases, with 18 bases between the two germline ends. This CDR3 reads CASSLSGAYYLYEQYF. The CDR3, as DNA: TGTGCCAGCAGTTTAAGTGGTGCCTATTACCTTTACGAGCAGTACTTC.

The table lists this clonotype with a few counts. CDR3 loop: CASSFSYPGTNTGELFF. CDR3 nucleotides: TGTGCCAGCAGTTTCTCTTACCCAGGAACGAACACCGGGGAGCTGTTTTTT. J is TRBJ2-2 and V is TRBV12-3 or TRBV12-4; unclear D gene. This CDR3 is 17 amino acids long. V was pared by 3 bases and J by 0 bases, with 14 bases between.

This clonotype was counted many times. The chain employs TRBV7-9 and TRBJ1-5, with a tentative D call TRBD1 (5 bases). The germline gives CDR1 SEHNR, CDR2 FQNEAQ (reference sequence). The CDR3 extends over 16 amino acids. V was clipped by 5 bases and J by 4 bases, with 18 bases between them. CDR3 sequence reads: CASSLVSGNWNQPQHF. CDR3 coding DNA: TGTGCCAGCAGCCTAGTCTCAGGGAATTGGAATCAGCCCCAGCATTTT.

This chain uses TRBV6-8 with TRBJ2-1; 9 bases align to TRBD2. The CDR3 is 21 residues long. V gave up 2 bases and J gave up 4 bases; unmatched junction bases: 21. The germline CDR1 and CDR2 sequences are MNHGY and SAAAGT. DNA for the CDR3: TGTGCCAGCAGTTACCCGAAAGACCCACACGAGAGCGGGGGGCCTTACAATGAGCAGTTCTTC. Translating it yields CASSYPKDPHESGGPYNEQFF.

The chain recombines TRBV24-1 with TRBJ2-5; 8 nucleotides line up with TRBD1. The length of the CDR3 is 16 residues. V shed 3 bases, J shed 5 bases, and the junction held 10 bases outside the gene matches. Germline values: CDR1 KGHDR, CDR2 SFDVKD. The CDR3 loop is CATSDPRDRGGETQYF. The CDR3 DNA reads TGTGCCACCAGTGATCCTCGCGACAGGGGAGGCGAGACCCAGTACTTC.

The J gene is TRBJ2-6, the V gene TRBV6-2 or TRBV6-3; D is unclear. V was cut by 6 bases and J by 2 bases, with 8 bases left in between. Germline CDR1 and CDR2: MNHEY and SVGEGT. This CDR3 contains 14 residues. Here the CDR3 DNA reads TGTGCCAGCAGGACATTGCCTGGGGCCAACGTCCTGACTTTC. The encoded protein is CASRTLPGANVLTF.

The chain uses TRBV6-1 and TRBJ2-5; 15 nucleotides align to TRBD2. Germline trimming cut 5 bases from V and 0 bases from J; bases unmatched to any gene: 7. Germline loops: CDR1 MNHNS, CDR2 SASEGT. This CDR3 comprises 18 residues. CDR3 in amino acids: CASSYTGTSGGNQETQYF. CDR3 nucleotide sequence: TGTGCCAGCAGTTACACGGGGACTAGCGGGGGGAACCAAGAGACCCAGTACTTC.

This clonotype appeared a few times. The chain combines TRBV27 with TRBJ2-7; 11 bases map to TRBD2. V was pared by 4 bases and J by 3 bases, with 2 bases of the junction left unmatched. Germline V gene lookup returns CDR1 MNHEY and CDR2 SMNVEV (reference sequence). This CDR3 has 14 amino acids. CDR3 nucleotides: TGTGCCAGCAGTTCTAGCGGGGGGATCTACGAGCAGTACTTC. This gives the protein CASSSSGGIYEQYF.

CDR3 DNA sequence: TGTGCCAGCAGTTACCCTAGCGGGGGGGGCACAGATACGCAGTATTTT. Amino acid sequence: CASSYPSGGGTDTQYF. This rearrangement joins TRBV6-6 to TRBJ2-3; TRBD2 aligns across 12 bases. CDR3 length: 16 amino acids. V was clipped by 2 bases and J by 1 base; unmatched bases: 1. The germline gives CDR1 MNHNY, CDR2 SVGAGI (reference sequence).

On this clonotype: This likely comes from a read error, as the CDR3 has no conserved phenylalanine or tryptophan at its end. V usage is TRBV20-1 and J usage is TRBJ2-3; tentatively, D is TRBD1 or TRBD2 (5 bases each). The CDR3 consists of 16 residues. Trimming left V 3 bases short and J 1 base short, with 17 bases between. The germline V gene encodes CDR1 DFQATT and CDR2 SNEGSKA (reference sequence). CDR3 nucleotides: TGCAGTGCTAGGGAAACTAGACAGTCAGGCACAGATACGCAGTATTCT. Its translation: CSARETRQSGTDTQYS.

The V and J genes are TRBV10-3 and TRBJ2-1; D may be TRBD1 (6 bases). Per germline, CDR1 ENHRY and CDR2 SYGVKD. This CDR3 region has 17 residues. The V end was cut by 3 bases, the J end by 1 base, with 16 bases between. CDR3 sequence reads: CAISEPTTGWSYNEQFF. For the CDR3, the DNA is TGTGCCATCAGTGAACCTACGACAGGTTGGTCCTACAATGAGCAGTTCTTC.

The chain employs TRBV6-1 and TRBJ2-2, with TRBD2 identical over 9 bases. Germline trimming cut 8 bases from V and 6 bases from J; bases unmatched to any gene: 7. CDR1 is MNHNS, CDR2 SASEGT, per germline. CDR3 length: 14 residues. CDR3 DNA: TGTGCCAGCGGGCGGGGGGGGATCGCCGGGGAGCTGTTTTTT. Translation gives CASGRGGIAGELFF.

This chain connects TRBV28 to TRBJ2-3; D is ambiguous. The ends were cut back, 3 bases at V and 1 base at J, with 11 bases in the middle. The CDR3 totals 15 residues. Germline V gene sequence: CDR1 MDHEN, CDR2 SYDVKM. CDR3 in DNA: TGTGCCAGCAGTTTGGGATCCGCCCGCACAGATACGCAGTATTTT. Translating gives CASSLGSARTDTQYF.

This chain uses TRBV27 with TRBJ1-5; tentatively, D is TRBD1 (5 bases). V dropped 3 bases and J dropped 5 bases, with 14 bases sitting between them. The CDR3 has 15 residues. CDR1 is MNHEY and CDR2 is SMNVEV in the germline V gene (reference sequence). CDR3 region: CASSFGWGGDQPQHF. In DNA, the CDR3 is TGTGCCAGCAGTTTTGGATGGGGAGGGGATCAGCCCCAGCATTTT.

This clonotype has ten or more counts. The chain links TRBV7-2 to TRBJ2-1; TRBD1 aligns across 7 bases. The CDR3 length is 13 residues. After removal of 5 bases from V and 6 bases from J, the junction contained 4 bases not matched to a gene. Per the germline V gene, CDR1 is SGHTA and CDR2 is FQGNSA. The CDR3 DNA is TGTGCCAGCAGCGTAGGGGGCCGCAATGAGCAGTTCTTC. As protein: CASSVGGRNEQFF.

This clonotype has only a few counts. A much larger clone sits a single nucleotide away, making a read error possible. The gene calls are TRBV6-5 and TRBJ1-1; D gene ambiguous. Per germline, CDR1 MNHEY and CDR2 SVGAGI. V was clipped by 0 bases and J by 1 base, with 6 bases between them. CDR3 length: 14 residues. Here the CDR3 reads CASSYSWANTEAFF. The CDR3, as DNA: TGTGCCAGCAGTTACTCGTGGGCGAACACTGAAGCTTTCTTT.

This clonotype came up many times. This chain uses TRBV7-6 with TRBJ2-2; D might be TRBD1 or TRBD2, each matching 6 bases. V lost 5 bases and J 6 bases, leaving 16 bases between the germline ends. The CDR3 has 15 amino acids. Per the germline V gene, CDR1 is SGHVS and CDR2 is FNYEAQ. The CDR3 loop reads CASSPRGDLAGELFF. CDR3 nucleotides: TGTGCCAGCAGCCCAAGGGGGGACCTGGCCGGGGAGCTGTTTTTT.

This clonotype was observed at least ten times. The chain employs TRBV7-2 and TRBJ2-6; 15 nucleotides align to TRBD2. The CDR3 contains 19 residues. V was pared by 4 bases and J by 0 bases, with 4 bases of the junction left unmatched. Per the germline V gene, CDR1 is SGHTA and CDR2 is FQGNSA. CDR3 sequence reads: CASSSGLAGGLSGANVLTF. The CDR3 bases are TGTGCCAGCAGCTCGGGACTAGCGGGGGGACTCTCTGGGGCCAACGTCCTGACTTTC.

The chain has TRBV6-1 and TRBJ2-1; a possible D gene is TRBD1 (6 bases). CDR3 length equals 15 residues. V shed 0 bases and J shed 4 bases, with 10 bases lying between them. The germline V gene encodes CDR1 MNHNS and CDR2 SASEGT. CDR3 loop: CASSEAKGQYNEQFF. The CDR3, as DNA: TGTGCCAGCAGTGAAGCCAAAGGACAGTACAATGAGCAGTTCTTC.

This clonotype was detected a few times. The V call is TRBV5-6, the J call TRBJ2-1, with 7 bases matching TRBD2. Germline loops: CDR1 SGHDT, CDR2 YYEEEE. The CDR3 length is 18 residues. The junction had 13 bases not matched to a gene; V was cut back by 0 bases and J by 4 bases. The CDR3 sequence is CASSLAYGTGGTYNEQFF. In DNA, the CDR3 is TGTGCCAGCAGCTTGGCCTACGGGACGGGGGGAACGTACAATGAGCAGTTCTTC.

The sample holds many counts of this clonotype. V is TRBV7-9 and J is TRBJ2-1; no clear D gene. Germline V gene data show CDR1 as SEHNR and CDR2 as FQNEAQ (reference sequence). The CDR3 has 17 residues. The V end was cut by 1 base, the J end by 0 bases, with 13 bases between. CDR3 protein: CASSLGRSTNSYNEQFF. The CDR3 DNA is TGTGCCAGCAGCTTAGGTCGCAGTACGAACTCCTACAATGAGCAGTTCTTC.

This clonotype was detected a few times. The chain uses TRBV6-2 or TRBV6-3 and TRBJ1-1; D is unresolved. The CDR3 loop spans 17 amino acids. Germline lookup yields CDR1 MNHEY and CDR2 SVGEGT. V lost 0 bases and J 8 bases, leaving 22 bases between the germline ends. In DNA form, the CDR3 reads TGTGCCAGCAGTTACTCGAGTCTGCGGGAAGTCCGATTGGAAGCTTTCTTT. This gives the protein CASSYSSLREVRLEAFF.

This clonotype was recorded a few times. The chain has TRBV2 and TRBJ2-5; weak D call: TRBD2 (6 bases). The CDR3 loop spans 13 amino acids. The germline V gene encodes CDR1 SNHLY and CDR2 FYNNEI. V was pared by 8 bases and J by 2 bases, with 12 bases between. The CDR3, as DNA: TGTGCCAGCGGCTCCGGGGGACAAGAGACCCAGTACTTC. This translates into CASGSGGQETQYF. Complete variable domain (other parts from reference TRBV2 and TRBJ2-5): EPEVTQTPSHQVTQMGQEVILRCVPISNHLYFYWYRQILGQKVEFLVSFYNNEISEKSEIFDDQFSVERPDGSNFTLKIRSTKLEDSAMYFCASGSGGQETQYFGPGTRLLVL.